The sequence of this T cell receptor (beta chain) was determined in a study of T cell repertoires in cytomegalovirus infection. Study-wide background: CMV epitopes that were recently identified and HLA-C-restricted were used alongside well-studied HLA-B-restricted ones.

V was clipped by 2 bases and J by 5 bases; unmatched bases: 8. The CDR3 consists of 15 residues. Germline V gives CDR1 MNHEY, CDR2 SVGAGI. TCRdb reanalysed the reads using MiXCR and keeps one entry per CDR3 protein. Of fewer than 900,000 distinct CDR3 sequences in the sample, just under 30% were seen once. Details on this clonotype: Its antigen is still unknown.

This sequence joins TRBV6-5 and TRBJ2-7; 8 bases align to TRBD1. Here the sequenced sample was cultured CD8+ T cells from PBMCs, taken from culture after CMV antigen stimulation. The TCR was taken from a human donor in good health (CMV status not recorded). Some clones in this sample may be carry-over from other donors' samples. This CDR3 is CASSYRMDRENEQYF. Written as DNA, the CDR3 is TGTGCCAGCAGTTACCGAATGGACAGGGAAAACGAGCAGTACTTC.